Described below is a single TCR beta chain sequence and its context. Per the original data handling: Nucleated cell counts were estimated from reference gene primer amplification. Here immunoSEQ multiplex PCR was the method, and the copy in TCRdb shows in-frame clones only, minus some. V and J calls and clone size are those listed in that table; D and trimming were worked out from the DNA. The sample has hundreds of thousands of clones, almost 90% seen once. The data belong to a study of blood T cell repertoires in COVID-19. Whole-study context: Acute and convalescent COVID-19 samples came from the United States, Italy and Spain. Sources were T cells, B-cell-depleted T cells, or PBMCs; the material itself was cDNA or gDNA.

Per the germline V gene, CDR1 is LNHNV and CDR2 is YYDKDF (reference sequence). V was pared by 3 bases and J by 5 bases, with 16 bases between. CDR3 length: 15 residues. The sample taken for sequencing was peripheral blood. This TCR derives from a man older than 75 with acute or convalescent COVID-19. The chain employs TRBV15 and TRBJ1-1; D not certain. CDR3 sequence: CATSRSGLGATEAFF. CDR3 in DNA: TGTGCCACCAGCAGGAGCGGGTTGGGCGCTACTGAAGCTTTCTTT.